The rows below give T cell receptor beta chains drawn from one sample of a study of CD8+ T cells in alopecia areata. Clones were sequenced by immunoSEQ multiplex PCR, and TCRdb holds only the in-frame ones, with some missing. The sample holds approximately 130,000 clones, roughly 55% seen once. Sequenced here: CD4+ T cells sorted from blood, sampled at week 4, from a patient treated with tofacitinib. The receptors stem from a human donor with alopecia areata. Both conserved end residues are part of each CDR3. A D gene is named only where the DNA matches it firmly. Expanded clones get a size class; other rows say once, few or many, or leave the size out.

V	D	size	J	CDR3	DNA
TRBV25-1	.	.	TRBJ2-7	CASSEGGRDEQYF	TGTGCCAGCAGTGAAGGGGGCCGGGACGAGCAGTACTTC
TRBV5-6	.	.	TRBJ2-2	CASRDWGSTADPGELFF	TGTGCCAGCAGGGATTGGGGGAGCACTGCTGACCCCGGGGAGCTGTTTTTT
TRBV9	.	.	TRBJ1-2	CASSVGLSQNYGYTF	TGTGCCAGCAGCGTGGGCCTCAGCCAGAACTATGGCTACACCTTC
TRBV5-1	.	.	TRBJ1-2	CASSLLPEGENYGYTF	TGCGCCAGCAGCTTGCTCCCAGAGGGGGAAAACTATGGCTACACCTTC
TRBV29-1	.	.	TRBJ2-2	CSVKGRDTGELFF	TGCAGCGTTAAGGGGCGGGACACCGGGGAGCTGTTTTTT
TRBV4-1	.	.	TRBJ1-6	CASSQDHGRRASPLHF	TGCGCCAGCAGCCAAGATCACGGTCGTCGGGCTTCACCCCTCCACTTT
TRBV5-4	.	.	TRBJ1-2	CASSLAGKGYGYTF	TGTGCCAGCAGCTTGGCTGGGAAGGGCTATGGCTACACCTTC
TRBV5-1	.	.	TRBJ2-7	CASSLEDMVDEQYF	TGCGCCAGCAGCTTGGAAGATATGGTCGACGAGCAGTACTTC
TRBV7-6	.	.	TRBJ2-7	CASSSRPSVSYEQYF	TGTGCCAGCAGCTCCCGACCTAGCGTTTCCTACGAGCAGTACTTC
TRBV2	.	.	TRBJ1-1	CASSGQPNTEAFF	TGTGCCAGCAGTGGACAGCCGAACACTGAAGCTTTCTTT
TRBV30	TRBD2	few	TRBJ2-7	CAWTSGNFPYEQYF	TGTGCCTGGACCAGCGGGAACTTCCCCTACGAGCAGTACTTC
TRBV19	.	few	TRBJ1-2	CASSIPKTANYGYTF	TGTGCCAGTAGTATACCGAAGACAGCGAACTATGGCTACACCTTC
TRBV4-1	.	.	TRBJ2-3	CASSKDIGGTDTQYF	TGCGCCAGCAGCAAAGATATCGGGGGCACAGATACGCAGTATTTT
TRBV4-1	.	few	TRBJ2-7	CASSQTRGRELQYF	TGCGCCAGCAGCCAGACTAGGGGCCGGGAGCTTCAGTACTTC
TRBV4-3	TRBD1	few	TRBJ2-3	CASSQEGTGTDTQYF	TGCGCCAGCAGCCAAGAAGGGACAGGGACAGATACGCAGTATTTT
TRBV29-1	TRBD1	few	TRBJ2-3	CSVATGTGGTDTQYF	TGCAGCGTCGCTACCGGGACAGGGGGAACAGATACGCAGTATTTT
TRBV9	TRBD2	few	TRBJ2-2	CASSVEAAGDTGELFF	TGTGCCAGCAGCGTAGAAGCAGCGGGGGACACCGGGGAGCTGTTTTTT
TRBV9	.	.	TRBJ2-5	CASSASRGHKEETQYF	TGTGCCAGCAGCGCCAGCCGGGGGCATAAAGAAGAGACCCAGTACTTC
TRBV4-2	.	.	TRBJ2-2	CASSQESSGDTGELFF	TGTGCCAGCAGCCAAGAAAGCTCGGGGGACACCGGGGAGCTGTTTTTT
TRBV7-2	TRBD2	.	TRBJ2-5	CASSLGLAGGLQYF	TGTGCCAGCAGCTTAGGACTAGCGGGGGGGCTGCAGTACTTC
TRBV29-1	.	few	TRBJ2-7	CSVEGRSTYEQYF	TGCAGCGTTGAAGGGCGGAGTACCTACGAGCAGTACTTC
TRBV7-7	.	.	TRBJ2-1	CASSLGITNIGSNEQFF	TGTGCCAGCAGCTTAGGAATTACGAACATTGGTAGCAATGAGCAGTTCTTC
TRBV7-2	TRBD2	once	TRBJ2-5	CASSSGLAGDQGTQYF	TGTGCCAGCAGCTCCGGACTAGCGGGGGATCAAGGGACCCAGTACTTC
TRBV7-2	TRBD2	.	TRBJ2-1	CASSLSSSGNEQFF	TGTGCCAGCAGCCTATCCTCTAGCGGCAATGAGCAGTTCTTC
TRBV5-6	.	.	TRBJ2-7	CAGHLAYEQYF	TGTGCCGGCCACTTGGCCTACGAGCAGTACTTC